One sample yielded the 2 T cell receptor beta chains listed below, sequenced in a study of T-cell reconstitution after alpha-beta-depleted transplantation in children. A TCRbeta library incorporating unique molecular identifiers was prepared. Via MiXCR, TCRdb re-called the PCR reads, giving one row per CDR3 protein. The profile shows approximately 400,000 distinct CDR3 sequences, under 20% of them singletons. This specimen consisted of PBMCs, mostly from graft donor cells, obtained 360 days after TCRalphabeta/CD19-depleted stem cell transplant. Receptor source: a boy under three years old who had a stem cell transplant for Wiskott-Aldrich syndrome, so the T cells may come from the graft donor.

The chain couples TRBV20-1 to TRBJ2-1; D not certain. Trimming removed 3 bases at V and 6 bases at J, with 9 bases between. Germline V gene data show CDR1 as DFQATT and CDR2 as SNEGSKA (reference sequence). CDR3 length equals 12 residues. Here the CDR3 reads CSARDPSNEQFF. In nucleotides, the CDR3 is TGCAGTGCTAGGGACCCTAGCAATGAGCAGTTCTTC.

V gene TRBV6-5 combines with J gene TRBJ2-5; D remains ambiguous. Per germline, CDR1 MNHEY and CDR2 SVGAGI. This CDR3 is 14 amino acids long. Trimming removed 4 bases from V and 4 bases from J, with 13 bases in between. The CDR3 here is CASSSRLGGETQYF. CDR3 in DNA: TGTGCCAGCAGTTCTCGGTTGGGCGGAGAGACCCAGTACTTC.